This T cell receptor (beta chain) was recovered during a study of cytomegalovirus exposure and HLA in healthy donors. PCR was performed using 60 Vbeta and 13 Jbeta primers. Clones were read by immunoSEQ multiplex PCR, and TCRdb kept only the in-frame ones, dropping some. The data show fewer than 200,000 clones, about 65% seen once. This clone was counted once. In germline, CDR1 is SGHDT, CDR2 YYEEEE. The CDR3 is made up of 16 amino acids. V gave up 1 base and J gave up 0 bases, with 11 bases separating them. The receptor was isolated from a girl aged 5 to 17 in good health and CMV-seronegative. The chain employs TRBV5-6 and TRBJ2-1, with TRBD1 as a possible D gene (5 bases). The sequencing input was PBMCs. The CDR3 spells CASSLRQMSSYNEQFF. The CDR3 region has the DNA TGTGCCAGCAGCTTGCGACAGATGAGCTCCTACAATGAGCAGTTCTTC.